Listed below are T cell receptor beta chains from one sample, sequenced in a study of healthy donors' naive CD4 and CD8 T cells. TCRdb re-analysed the reads in MiXCR, keeping a single row per CDR3 protein. This repertoire shows some 190,000 distinct CDR3 sequences, over 60% found once; its top ten account for less than 2.5%. The sequenced material came from naive CD4+ and CD8+ T cells sorted from blood, pooled from several donors. These TCRs come from a pool of human donors in good health; the sample pools cells from several healthy donors. The conserved cysteine and the conserved F or W are not part of the CDR3 here.

v_call,j_call,cdr3_aa
TRBV5-4,TRBJ2-5,ASSLASQETQY
TRBV5-1,TRBJ1-2,ASSWDGLPHSNYGYT
TRBV4-3,TRBJ2-1,ASSKALNNEQF
TRBV11-2,TRBJ1-6,ASSLDWVPLH
TRBV4-1,TRBJ2-7,ASSQGQGGEQY
TRBV19,TRBJ1-4,ASSILRDEKLF
TRBV30,TRBJ1-1,AWSHREDTEAF
TRBV11-2,TRBJ2-7,ASSFAFAGGEQY
TRBV18,TRBJ2-1,ASSPPGQYNEQF
TRBV7-9,TRBJ2-3,ASSSRTGGEDTQY
TRBV7-9,TRBJ2-7,ASSSTGGDEQY
TRBV29-1,TRBJ2-1,SVPGGGGSYNEQF
TRBV7-8,TRBJ2-1,ASNGPESRAYNEQF
TRBV5-1,TRBJ2-1,ASSWYSGSWEQF
TRBV19,TRBJ2-5,ASSTPYQETQY
TRBV6-1,TRBJ1-5,ASSAFFWDRGLSLGNQPQH
TRBV15,TRBJ1-1,ATSGLGNTEAF
TRBV24-1,TRBJ2-3,ATSGNTDTQY
TRBV6-6,TRBJ2-3,ASSYGLAGVTDTQY
TRBV20-1,TRBJ2-5,SARGPRRQETQY
TRBV5-1,TRBJ2-2,AIPGPDANTGELF
TRBV6-6,TRBJ1-6,ASSYSSGEGNSPLH
TRBV11-2,TRBJ1-1,ASSGRVNTEAF
TRBV19,TRBJ2-7,ASRTDRASYEQY
TRBV29-1,TRBJ1-2,SADRDRESTNYGYT
TRBV19,TRBJ2-7,ASSASLGTYEQY
TRBV27,TRBJ1-2,ASSLSVVPAFGGYT
TRBV5-4,TRBJ2-1,ASSSPTSGGNEQF
TRBV28,TRBJ2-7,ASQRGGSSYEQY
TRBV6-5,TRBJ2-1,ASSYAGQLYNEQF
TRBV19,TRBJ1-2,ATAGRGGYT
TRBV30,TRBJ2-7,AWSVSGAHEQY
TRBV29-1,TRBJ1-1,SVKQGNTEAF
TRBV20-1,TRBJ2-3,SARSYHTDTQY
TRBV20-1,TRBJ1-1,SATYRTTRNTEAF
TRBV11-2,TRBJ2-1,ASSLQASSTSGWEQF
TRBV30,TRBJ2-7,ASSGQNPYEQY
TRBV29-1,TRBJ2-7,SVDSGDSYEQY
TRBV27,TRBJ2-2,ASSFTVTGELF
TRBV15,TRBJ1-5,ATSRDRGRNQPQH
TRBV4-2,TRBJ1-2,ASSPEQDRYGYT
TRBV5-1,TRBJ2-7,ASSLGRGKQY
TRBV6-5,TRBJ1-6,ASSYETGSPLH
TRBV18,TRBJ2-3,ASSPDTLTDTQY
TRBV29-1,TRBJ1-5,SVRNRGPYQPQH
TRBV19,TRBJ1-1,ASSIDPFREAF
TRBV10-3,TRBJ2-1,AISEASYNEQF
TRBV5-1,TRBJ1-1,ASSLVGTRSNTEAF
TRBV14,TRBJ1-5,ASSQGGGDNQPQH
TRBV27,TRBJ2-3,ASSGAPGGTDTQY
TRBV19,TRBJ1-5,ASLDRGSNQPQH
TRBV4-1,TRBJ2-7,ASSQDRGGYEQY
TRBV27,TRBJ1-5,ATKFSGKGYSNQPQH
TRBV5-1,TRBJ2-3,ASSRSPRQLYTDTQY
TRBV19,TRBJ1-2,ASSMRTDANYGYT